This T cell receptor beta chain was sequenced for a study of blood T cell repertoires in COVID-19. Across the whole study: Sites across the United States, Italy and Spain contributed samples from acute and convalescent COVID-19. Nucleic acid was either cDNA or gDNA, and it came from T cells, B-cell-depleted T cells, or PBMCs.

Original methodology: Quantification of nucleated cells was approximated via reference gene primer amplification. Profiling relied on immunoSEQ multiplex PCR, and the TCRdb table lists in-frame clones only, not all of them. V and J calls and clone size come straight from that table; D and trimming were deduced from the DNA. Among approximately 100,000 clones listed, 80% to 90% were seen once. Germline V gene data show CDR1 as MDHEN and CDR2 as SYDVKM. The CDR3 runs to 16 residues. V lost 5 bases to trimming and J lost 8 bases; unmatched junction nucleotides: 9. The TCR sequence derives from a woman older than 75 with active COVID-19. The sequenced sample was peripheral blood. V is TRBV28 and J is TRBJ2-1, with TRBD2 identical over 13 bases. CDR3 loop: CASSRRTSGRGYEQFF. CDR3 coding DNA: TGTGCCAGCAGTCGACGGACTAGCGGGAGAGGGTATGAGCAGTTCTTC.